Listed here are 11 T cell receptor beta chains from one sample, sequenced in a study of T-cell reconstitution after alpha-beta-depleted transplantation in children. As it was prepared, the TCRbeta library received unique molecular identifiers. TCRdb ran MiXCR on the PCR reads and lists one entry per CDR3 protein. This table holds around 600,000 distinct CDR3 sequences, under 25% found once. The material was PBMCs, mostly from graft donor cells, obtained 360 days after TCRalphabeta/CD19-depleted stem cell transplant. These TCRs come from a boy younger than two who had a stem cell transplant for acute myeloid leukemia, so the T cells may come from the graft donor.

This CDR3 is CASVRAFTDTQYF. The CDR3 nucleotides read TGTGCCAGCGTCAGAGCATTCACAGATACGCAGTATTTT. The rearrangement uses TRBV2 and TRBJ2-3; D is unresolved. Germline CDR1 reads SNHLY; CDR2 reads FYNNEI. Trimming took off 8 bases at V and 2 bases at J, with 11 bases between the two ends. CDR3 length: 13 residues.

This clonotype was seen a few times. The chain has TRBV7-6 and TRBJ1-6; TRBD1 might be the D (5 bases). V shed 5 bases and J shed 7 bases, with 15 bases lying between them. Germline CDR1 and CDR2: SGHVS and FNYEAQ. The CDR3 consists of 15 residues. CDR3 in DNA: TGTGCCAGCAGCCCGGGGCCCGGAGGCAATTCACCCCTCCACTTT. Encoded protein: CASSPGPGGNSPLHF. The full variable domain, in which reference TRBV7-6 and TRBJ1-6 provide the parts outside the CDR3, is GAGVSQSPRYKVTKRGQDVALRCDPISGHVSLYWYRQALGQGPEFLTYFNYEAQQDKSGLPNDRFSAERPEGSISTLTIQRTEQRDSAMYRCASSPGPGGNSPLHFGNGTRLTVT.

Ten or more counts support this clonotype. The DNA for the CDR3 is TGCAGTGCTAGGAGCTCCCGGGACATAGGAGATACGCAGTATTTT. This codes for CSARSSRDIGDTQYF. This chain connects TRBV20-1 to TRBJ2-3, with a weak D call TRBD1 (6 bases). The CDR3 length is 15 residues. Trimming removed 3 bases at V and 5 bases at J, with 18 bases between. In germline, CDR1 is DFQATT, CDR2 SNEGSKA (reference sequence).

The J gene is TRBJ1-6, the V gene TRBV20-1, with D uncertain. V was cut by 6 bases and J by 8 bases, with 14 bases left in between. Germline values: CDR1 DFQATT, CDR2 SNEGSKA (reference sequence). CDR3 size: 13 residues. The CDR3 nucleotides read TGCAGTGCAACGACTGCTGGGGATTCACCCCTCCACTTT. Amino acids: CSATTAGDSPLHF.

At least ten counts were recorded for this clonotype. The rearrangement links TRBV15 to TRBJ1-2; D remains unclear. Germline V gene sequence: CDR1 LNHNV, CDR2 YYDKDF (reference sequence). V was trimmed by 0 bases and J by 4 bases, leaving 12 bases between them. The CDR3 has 15 residues. The CDR3 protein is CATSRDRRNLYGYTF. CDR3 nucleotides: TGTGCCACCAGCAGAGATAGGCGGAACCTCTATGGCTACACCTTC.

In this sample, this clonotype turned up once. The chain recombines TRBV12-3 or TRBV12-4 with TRBJ2-7, with D uncertain. The CDR3 consists of 13 residues. V lost 2 bases to trimming and J lost 6 bases, with 11 bases between them. CDR3 in amino acids: CASSLTPSAEQYV. CDR3 DNA: TGTGCCAGCAGTTTAACACCGTCCGCCGAGCAGTACGTC.

The table lists this clonotype with a few counts. The chain uses TRBV20-1 and TRBJ1-5; weak D call: TRBD1 (6 bases). Germline CDR1 reads DFQATT; CDR2 reads SNEGSKA (reference sequence). The germline V and J ends were trimmed by 4 bases and 0 bases, with 10 bases remaining between them. The CDR3 has 14 amino acids. CDR3 nucleotide sequence: TGCAGTGCTATCGGACAGATTAGCAATCAGCCCCAGCATTTT. The encoded protein is CSAIGQISNQPQHF.

In its sample, this clonotype was seen many times. This rearrangement joins TRBV6-1 to TRBJ2-7, with 7 bases matching TRBD1. This CDR3 comprises 14 residues. Per the germline V gene, CDR1 is MNHNS and CDR2 is SASEGT. J lost 2 bases, V lost 6 bases, and 7 bases had no gene match. This CDR3 reads CASSQDRTPYEQYV. The CDR3 coding sequence is TGTGCCAGCAGCCAGGACAGGACCCCCTACGAGCAGTACGTC.

This clonotype has a handful of counts. The J gene is TRBJ1-2, the V gene TRBV13; 9 bases agree with TRBD1. The germline CDR1 and CDR2 sequences are PRHDT and FYEKMQ (reference sequence). With 4 bases clipped from V and 5 bases from J, the junction kept 8 bases outside the gene matches. The length of the CDR3 is 15 residues. DNA of the CDR3: TGTGCCAGCAGCTCCGCGGGACAGGGTTGGTATGGCTACACCTTC. It translates to CASSSAGQGWYGYTF.

There are a few counts of this clonotype. The chain uses TRBV15 and TRBJ2-7, with D uncertain. V gave up 0 bases and J gave up 6 bases, with 9 bases separating them. Germline-derived CDR1 and CDR2 are LNHNV and YYDKDF (reference sequence). CDR3 size: 13 residues. The CDR3 DNA follows: TGTGCCACCAGCAGAGATAGACTGGGCGAGCAGTACGTC. It encodes CATSRDRLGEQYV.

This clonotype has more than one count but fewer than ten. This chain links TRBV7-2 with TRBJ2-7, with 11 positions matching TRBD2. V was pared by 5 bases and J by 3 bases, with 3 bases of the junction left unmatched. Germline CDR1 reads SGHTA; CDR2 reads FQGNSA. The CDR3 is 14 amino acids. The CDR3 loop reads CASSTTSGGYEQYF. The CDR3 DNA is TGTGCCAGCAGCACCACTAGCGGGGGCTACGAGCAGTACTTC.